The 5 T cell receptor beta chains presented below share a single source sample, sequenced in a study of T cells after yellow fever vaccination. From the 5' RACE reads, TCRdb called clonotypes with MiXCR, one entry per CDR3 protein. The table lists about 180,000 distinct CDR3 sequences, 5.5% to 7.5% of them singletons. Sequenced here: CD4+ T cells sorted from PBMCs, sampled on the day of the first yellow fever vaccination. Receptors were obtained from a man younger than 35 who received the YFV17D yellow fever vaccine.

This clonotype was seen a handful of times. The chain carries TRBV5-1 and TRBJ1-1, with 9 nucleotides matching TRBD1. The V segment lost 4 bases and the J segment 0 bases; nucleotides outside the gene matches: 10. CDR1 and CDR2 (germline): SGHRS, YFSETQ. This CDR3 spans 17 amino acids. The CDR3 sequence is CASSPGQGQGVNTEAFF. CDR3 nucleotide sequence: TGCGCCAGCAGCCCAGGACAGGGGCAGGGAGTGAACACTGAAGCTTTCTTT.

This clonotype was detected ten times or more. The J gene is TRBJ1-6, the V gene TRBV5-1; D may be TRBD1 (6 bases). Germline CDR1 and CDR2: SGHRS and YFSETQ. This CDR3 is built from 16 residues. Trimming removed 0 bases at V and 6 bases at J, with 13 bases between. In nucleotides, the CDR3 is TGCGCCAGCAGCTTGGATCAGGGGTCGCCTAATTCACCCCTCCACTTT. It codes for CASSLDQGSPNSPLHF.

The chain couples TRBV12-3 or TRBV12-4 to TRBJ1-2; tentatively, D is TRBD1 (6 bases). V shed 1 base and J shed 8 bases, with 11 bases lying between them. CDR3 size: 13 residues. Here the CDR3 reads CASSLGGRGGYTF. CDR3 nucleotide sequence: TGTGCCAGCAGTTTAGGGGGGCGAGGGGGCTACACCTTC.

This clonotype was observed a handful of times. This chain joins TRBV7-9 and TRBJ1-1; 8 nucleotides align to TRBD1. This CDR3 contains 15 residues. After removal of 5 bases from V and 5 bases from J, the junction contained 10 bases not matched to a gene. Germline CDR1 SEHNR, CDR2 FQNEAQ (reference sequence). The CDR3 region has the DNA TGTGCCAGCAGCGTCGGACAGGGCTTTGAAACTGAAGCTTTCTTT. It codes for CASSVGQGFETEAFF.

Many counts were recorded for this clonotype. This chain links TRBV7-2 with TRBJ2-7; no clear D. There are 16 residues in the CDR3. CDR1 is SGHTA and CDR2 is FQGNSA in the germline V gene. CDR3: CANSSCRTALASEQYV. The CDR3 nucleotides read TGTGCCAACAGCAGCTGCCGAACAGCACTGGCGTCCGAGCAGTACGTC.